The rows below give T cell receptor beta chains drawn from one sample of a study of blood T cells in healthy people across ages. A single record per CDR3 protein comes from TCRdb applying MiXCR to the 5' RACE reads. The table records hundreds of thousands of distinct CDR3 sequences, about 27% of them present only once. The same specimen was also included in a second study, on T cells of mothers and their children.

The material sequenced was blood. Source of these receptors: a boy aged 2 to 10 in good health. The CDR3 runs from the conserved cysteine through the conserved F or W. The order of the fields is V gene, CDR3 protein.

V: TRBV12-3/TRBV12-4
CDR3: CASSFTDTQYF

V: TRBV29-1
CDR3: CSVGGSSYNEQFF

V: TRBV28
CDR3: CASSSRTSGGRTQYF

V: TRBV6-1
CDR3: CASSGGWQGQQGGYTF

V: TRBV11-2
CDR3: CASTADNGQFF

V: TRBV4-1
CDR3: CASSIPGPEQFF

V: TRBV10-3
CDR3: CAISGDRAYTGTTNYGYTF

V: TRBV7-9
CDR3: CASSLGPEFPGELFF

V: TRBV3-1
CDR3: CASSQDLSRSSTETQYF

V: TRBV27
CDR3: CASSPRQGTVPLSGANVLTF

V: TRBV15
CDR3: CATSREAGSYYEQYF

V: TRBV12-3/TRBV12-4
CDR3: CASSRLSGATDTQYF

V: TRBV6-6
CDR3: CASSSVAYEQYF

V: TRBV20-1
CDR3: CSARVGKATRFITDTQYF

V: TRBV29-1
CDR3: CSGTDRDAYNEQFF

V: TRBV4-3
CDR3: CASSQDRGVRYGYTF

V: TRBV5-1
CDR3: CASSLRLAGATDTQYF

V: TRBV12-3/TRBV12-4
CDR3: CASSLSQGGFAGELFF

V: TRBV6-1
CDR3: CASNHPGLAGYEQYF

V: TRBV12-2
CDR3: CASRFTRGALGTESLAKNIQYF

V: TRBV6-5
CDR3: CASSYLETQYF

V: TRBV2
CDR3: CASSESGGAISEQYF

V: TRBV20-1
CDR3: CSATFRDRDYEQYF

V: TRBV7-9
CDR3: CASSFDRGYIQYF